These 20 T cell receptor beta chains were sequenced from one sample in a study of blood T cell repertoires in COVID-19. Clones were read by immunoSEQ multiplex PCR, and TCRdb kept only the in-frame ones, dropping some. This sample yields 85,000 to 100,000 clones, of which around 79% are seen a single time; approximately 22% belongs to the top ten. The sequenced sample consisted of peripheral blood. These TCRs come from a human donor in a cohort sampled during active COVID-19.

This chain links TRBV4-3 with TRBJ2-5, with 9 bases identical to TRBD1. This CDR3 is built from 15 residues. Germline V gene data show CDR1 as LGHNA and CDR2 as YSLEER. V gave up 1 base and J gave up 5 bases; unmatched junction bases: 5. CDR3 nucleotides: TGCGCCAGCAGCCAAGGACAGGGGGTTGGGGAGACCCAGTACTTC. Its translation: CASSQGQGVGETQYF.

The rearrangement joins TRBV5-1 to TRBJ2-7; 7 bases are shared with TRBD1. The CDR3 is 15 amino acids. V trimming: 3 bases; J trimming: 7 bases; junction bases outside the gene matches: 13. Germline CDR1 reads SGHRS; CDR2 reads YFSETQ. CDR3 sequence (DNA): TGCGCCAGCAGCTCTAAGACAGGGTCCACGGGGGAGCAGTACTTC. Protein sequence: CASSSKTGSTGEQYF.

CDR3 sequence (DNA): TGCGCCAGCAGTAGAGCGGGAGGCCCCGGCGAGCAGTACTTC. Protein: CASSRAGGPGEQYF. This chain uses TRBV10-2 with TRBJ2-7; 9 bases fit TRBD2. From germline, CDR1 is WSHSY and CDR2 SAAADI. V lost 5 bases to trimming and J lost 6 bases; unmatched junction nucleotides: 8. The CDR3 totals 14 residues.

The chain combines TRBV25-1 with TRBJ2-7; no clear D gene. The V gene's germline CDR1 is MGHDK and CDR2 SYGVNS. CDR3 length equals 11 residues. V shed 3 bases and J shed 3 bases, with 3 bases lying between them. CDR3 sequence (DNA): TGTGCCAGCAGTGATATCTACGAGCAGTACTTC. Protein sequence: CASSDIYEQYF.

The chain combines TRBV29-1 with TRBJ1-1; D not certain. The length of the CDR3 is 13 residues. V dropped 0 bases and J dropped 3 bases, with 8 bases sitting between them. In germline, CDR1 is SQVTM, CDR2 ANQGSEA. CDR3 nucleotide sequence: TGCAGCGTTGAAGATGAATCGGACACTGAAGCTTTCTTT. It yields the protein CSVEDESDTEAFF.

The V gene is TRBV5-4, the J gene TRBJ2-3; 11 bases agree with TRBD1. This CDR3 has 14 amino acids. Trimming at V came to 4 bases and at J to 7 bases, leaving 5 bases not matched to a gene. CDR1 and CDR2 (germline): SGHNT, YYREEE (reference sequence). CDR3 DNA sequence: TGTGCCAGCAGCCAGGGACAGGGGGAGAATACGCAGTATTTT. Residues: CASSQGQGENTQYF.

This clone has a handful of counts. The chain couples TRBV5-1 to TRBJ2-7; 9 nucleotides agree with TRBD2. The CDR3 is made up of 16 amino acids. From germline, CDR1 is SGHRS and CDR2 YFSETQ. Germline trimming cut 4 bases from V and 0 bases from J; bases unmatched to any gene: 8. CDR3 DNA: TGCGCCAGCAGCCCTACCCCTAGCGGGAACTCCTACGAGCAGTACTTC. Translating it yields CASSPTPSGNSYEQYF.

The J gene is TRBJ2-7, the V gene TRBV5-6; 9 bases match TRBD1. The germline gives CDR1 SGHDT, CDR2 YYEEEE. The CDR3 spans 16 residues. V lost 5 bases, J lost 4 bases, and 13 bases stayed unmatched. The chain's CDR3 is CASSRLGTGSSYEQYF. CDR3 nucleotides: TGTGCCAGCAGTCGACTCGGGACAGGGAGTTCGTACGAGCAGTACTTC.

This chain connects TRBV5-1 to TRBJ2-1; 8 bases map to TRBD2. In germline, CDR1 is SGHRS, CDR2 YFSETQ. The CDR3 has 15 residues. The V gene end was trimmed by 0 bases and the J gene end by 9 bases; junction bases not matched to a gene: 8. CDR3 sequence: CASSLEAGGLSEQFF. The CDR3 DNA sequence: TGCGCCAGCAGCTTGGAGGCGGGAGGCCTGAGTGAGCAGTTCTTC.

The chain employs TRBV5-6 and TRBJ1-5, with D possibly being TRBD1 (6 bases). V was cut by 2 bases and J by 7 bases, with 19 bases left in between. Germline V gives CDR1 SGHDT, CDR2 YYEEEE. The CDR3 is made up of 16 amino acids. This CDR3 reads CASSLGGAGGGQPQHF. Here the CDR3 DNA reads TGTGCCAGCAGCTTAGGAGGGGCGGGGGGCGGACAGCCCCAGCATTTT.

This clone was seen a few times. The CDR3 region is CASSHKTGVGQYF. The CDR3 DNA reads TGCGCCAGCAGCCATAAGACAGGGGTAGGGCAGTACTTC. This chain links TRBV4-1 with TRBJ2-7; 8 bases map to TRBD1. V gave up 3 bases and J gave up 9 bases; unmatched junction bases: 7. Per germline, CDR1 MGHRA and CDR2 YSYEKL. CDR3 length: 13 amino acids.

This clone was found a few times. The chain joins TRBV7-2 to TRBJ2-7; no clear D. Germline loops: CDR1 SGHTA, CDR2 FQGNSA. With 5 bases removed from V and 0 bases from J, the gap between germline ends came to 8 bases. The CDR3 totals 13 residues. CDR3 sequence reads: CASSARYSYEQYF. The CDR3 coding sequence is TGTGCCAGCAGCGCGCGTTACTCCTACGAGCAGTACTTC.

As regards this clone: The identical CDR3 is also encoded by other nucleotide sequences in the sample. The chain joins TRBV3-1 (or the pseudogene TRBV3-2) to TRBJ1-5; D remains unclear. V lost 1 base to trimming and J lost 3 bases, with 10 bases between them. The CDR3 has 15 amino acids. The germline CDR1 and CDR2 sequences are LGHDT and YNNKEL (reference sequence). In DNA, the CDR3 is TGTGCCAGCAGCCAAGTACCGGGAAACAATCAGCCCCAGCATTTT. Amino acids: CASSQVPGNNQPQHF.

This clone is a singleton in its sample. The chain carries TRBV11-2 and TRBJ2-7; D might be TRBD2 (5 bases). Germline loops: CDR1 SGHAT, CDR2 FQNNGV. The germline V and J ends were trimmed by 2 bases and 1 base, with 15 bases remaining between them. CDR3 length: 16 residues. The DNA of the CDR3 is TGTGCCAGCAGCTTAAGTCGAGCTAGCAGTTCCTACGAGCAGTACTTC. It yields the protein CASSLSRASSSYEQYF.

This CDR3 reads CASSQRRAGDRDTQYF. Here the CDR3 DNA reads TGTGCCAGCAGCCAACGTCGGGCGGGAGACCGGGATACGCAGTATTTT. This chain joins TRBV4-2 and TRBJ2-3; 7 positions agree with TRBD2. The germline V gene encodes CDR1 LGHNA and CDR2 YNFKEQ. Trimming at V came to 2 bases and at J to 6 bases, leaving 11 bases not matched to a gene. The CDR3 runs to 16 residues.

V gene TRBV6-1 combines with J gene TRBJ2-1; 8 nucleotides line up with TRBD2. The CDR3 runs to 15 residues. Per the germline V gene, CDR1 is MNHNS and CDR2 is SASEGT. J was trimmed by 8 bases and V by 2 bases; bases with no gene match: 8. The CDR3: CASSEKSGSWDEQFF. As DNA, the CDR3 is TGTGCCAGCAGTGAAAAGAGCGGGAGTTGGGATGAGCAGTTCTTC.

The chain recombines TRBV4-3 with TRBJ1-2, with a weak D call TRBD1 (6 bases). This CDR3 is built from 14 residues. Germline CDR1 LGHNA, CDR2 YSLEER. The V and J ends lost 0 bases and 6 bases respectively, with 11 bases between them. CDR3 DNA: TGCGCCAGCAGCCAAGAATGGACAGAACATGGCTACACCTTC. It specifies CASSQEWTEHGYTF.

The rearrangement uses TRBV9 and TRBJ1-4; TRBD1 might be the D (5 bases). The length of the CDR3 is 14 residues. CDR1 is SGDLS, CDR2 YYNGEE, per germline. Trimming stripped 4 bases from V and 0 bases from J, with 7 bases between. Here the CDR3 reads CASSRGSTNEKLFF. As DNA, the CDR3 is TGTGCCAGCAGCAGGGGTTCAACTAATGAAAAACTGTTTTTT.

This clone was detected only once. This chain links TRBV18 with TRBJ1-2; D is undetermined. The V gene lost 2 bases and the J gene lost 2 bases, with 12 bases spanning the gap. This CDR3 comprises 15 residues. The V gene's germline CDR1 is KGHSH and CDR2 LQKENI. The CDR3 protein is CASSPTPDLNYGYTF. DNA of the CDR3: TGTGCCAGCTCACCAACCCCGGACTTAAACTATGGCTACACCTTC.

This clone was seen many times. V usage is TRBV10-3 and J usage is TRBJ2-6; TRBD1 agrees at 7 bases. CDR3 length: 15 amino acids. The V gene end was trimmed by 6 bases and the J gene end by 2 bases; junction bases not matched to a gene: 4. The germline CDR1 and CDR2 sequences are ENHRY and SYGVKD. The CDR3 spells CAISPTGAGANVLTF. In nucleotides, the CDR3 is TGTGCCATCAGCCCAACAGGGGCTGGGGCCAACGTCCTGACTTTC.